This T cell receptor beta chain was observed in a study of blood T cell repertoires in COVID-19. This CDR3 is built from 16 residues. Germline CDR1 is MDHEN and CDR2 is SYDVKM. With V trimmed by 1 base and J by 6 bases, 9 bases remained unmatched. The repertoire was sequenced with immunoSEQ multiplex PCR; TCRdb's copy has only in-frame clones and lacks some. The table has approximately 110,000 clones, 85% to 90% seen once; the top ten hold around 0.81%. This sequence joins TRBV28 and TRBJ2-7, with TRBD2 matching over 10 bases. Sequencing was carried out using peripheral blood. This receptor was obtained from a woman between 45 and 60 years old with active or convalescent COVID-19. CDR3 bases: TGTGCCAGCAGTTTATTAACTAGCGGGGTATCTGGCGAGCAGTACTTC. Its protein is CASSLLTSGVSGEQYF.